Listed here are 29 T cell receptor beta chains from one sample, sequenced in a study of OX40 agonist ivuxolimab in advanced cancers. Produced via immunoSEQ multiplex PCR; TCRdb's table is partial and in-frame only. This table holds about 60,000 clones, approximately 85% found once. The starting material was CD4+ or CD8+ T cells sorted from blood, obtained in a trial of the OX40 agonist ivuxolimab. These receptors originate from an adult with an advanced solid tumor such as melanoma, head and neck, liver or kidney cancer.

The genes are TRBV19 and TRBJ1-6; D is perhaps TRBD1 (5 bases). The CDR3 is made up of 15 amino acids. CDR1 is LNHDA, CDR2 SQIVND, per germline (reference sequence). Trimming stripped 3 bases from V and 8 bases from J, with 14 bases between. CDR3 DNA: TGTGCCAGTAGTATGATTTGGGGGTTTGATTCACCCCTCCACTTT. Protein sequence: CASSMIWGFDSPLHF.

The CDR3 spells CASRSGTSVEKLFF. CDR3 in DNA: TGCGCCAGCAGATCCGGGACATCGGTTGAAAAACTGTTTTTT. This chain uses TRBV5-1 with TRBJ1-4, with D maybe TRBD1 (6 bases). With 5 bases removed from V and 7 bases from J, the gap between germline ends came to 15 bases. This CDR3 is built from 14 residues. Germline assignment: CDR1 SGHRS and CDR2 YFSETQ.

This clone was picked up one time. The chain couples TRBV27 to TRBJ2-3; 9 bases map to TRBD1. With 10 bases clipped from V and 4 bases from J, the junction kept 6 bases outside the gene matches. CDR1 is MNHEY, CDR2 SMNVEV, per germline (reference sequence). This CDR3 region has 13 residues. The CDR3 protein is CATRQGEADTQYF. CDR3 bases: TGTGCCACCCGACAGGGGGAAGCAGATACGCAGTATTTT.

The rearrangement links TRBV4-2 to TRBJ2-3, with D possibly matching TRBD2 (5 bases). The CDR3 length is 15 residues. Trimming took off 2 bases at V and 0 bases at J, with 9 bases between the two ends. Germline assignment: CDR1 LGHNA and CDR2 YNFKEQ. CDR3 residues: CASSQTGGSTDTQYF. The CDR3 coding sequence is TGTGCCAGCAGCCAAACCGGCGGGAGCACAGATACGCAGTATTTT.

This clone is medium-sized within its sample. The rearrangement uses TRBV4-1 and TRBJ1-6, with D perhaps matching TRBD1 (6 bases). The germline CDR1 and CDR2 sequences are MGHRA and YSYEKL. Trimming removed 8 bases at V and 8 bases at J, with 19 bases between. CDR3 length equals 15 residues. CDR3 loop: CASRRLSTGYSPLHF. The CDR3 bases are TGCGCCAGCCGCCGACTGTCGACAGGCTATTCACCCCTCCACTTT.

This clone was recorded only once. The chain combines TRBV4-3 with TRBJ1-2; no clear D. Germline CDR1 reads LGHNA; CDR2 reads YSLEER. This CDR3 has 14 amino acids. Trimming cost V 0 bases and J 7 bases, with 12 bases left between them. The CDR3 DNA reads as TGCGCCAGCAGCCAAGATCGTGGTTACGGTGGCTACACCTTC. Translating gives CASSQDRGYGGYTF.

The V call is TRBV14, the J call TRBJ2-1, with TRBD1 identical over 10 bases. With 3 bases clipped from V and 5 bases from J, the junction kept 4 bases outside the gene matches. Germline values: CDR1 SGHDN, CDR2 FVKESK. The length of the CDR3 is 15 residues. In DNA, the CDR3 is TGTGCCAGCAGCCACCTAGGACAGGGGGACAATGAGCAGTTCTTC. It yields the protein CASSHLGQGDNEQFF.

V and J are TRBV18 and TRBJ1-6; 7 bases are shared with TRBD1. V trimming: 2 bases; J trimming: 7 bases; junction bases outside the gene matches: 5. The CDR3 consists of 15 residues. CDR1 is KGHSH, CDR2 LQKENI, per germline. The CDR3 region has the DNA TGTGCCAGCTCACCAGTCGCGACAGGGAATTCACCCCTCCACTTT. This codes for CASSPVATGNSPLHF.

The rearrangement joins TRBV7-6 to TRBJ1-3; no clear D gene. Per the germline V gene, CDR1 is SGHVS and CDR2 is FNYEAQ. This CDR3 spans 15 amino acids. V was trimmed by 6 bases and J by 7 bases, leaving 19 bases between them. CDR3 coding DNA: TGTGCCAGCAGTCCCGACTCGAGGGCCTCGAACACCATATATTTT. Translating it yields CASSPDSRASNTIYF.

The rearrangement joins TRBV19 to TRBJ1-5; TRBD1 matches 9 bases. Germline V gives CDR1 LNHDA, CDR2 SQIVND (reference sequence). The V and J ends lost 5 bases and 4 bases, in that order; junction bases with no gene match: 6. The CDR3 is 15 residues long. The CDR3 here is CASSPDRGFNQPQHF. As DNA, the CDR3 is TGTGCCAGTAGTCCGGACAGGGGATTTAATCAGCCCCAGCATTTT.

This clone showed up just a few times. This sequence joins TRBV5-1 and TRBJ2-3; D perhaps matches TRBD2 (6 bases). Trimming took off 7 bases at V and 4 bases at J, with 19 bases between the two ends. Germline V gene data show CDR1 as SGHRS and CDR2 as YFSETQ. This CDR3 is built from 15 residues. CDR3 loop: CASGGGMGNADTQYF. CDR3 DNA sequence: TGCGCCAGCGGAGGAGGGATGGGGAATGCAGATACGCAGTATTTT.

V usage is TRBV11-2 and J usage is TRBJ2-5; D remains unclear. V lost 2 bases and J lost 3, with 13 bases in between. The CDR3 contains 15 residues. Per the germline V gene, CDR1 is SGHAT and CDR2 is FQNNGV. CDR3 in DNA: TGTGCCAGCAGCTTAATTTCGACAAGGAAAGAGACCCAGTACTTC. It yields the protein CASSLISTRKETQYF.

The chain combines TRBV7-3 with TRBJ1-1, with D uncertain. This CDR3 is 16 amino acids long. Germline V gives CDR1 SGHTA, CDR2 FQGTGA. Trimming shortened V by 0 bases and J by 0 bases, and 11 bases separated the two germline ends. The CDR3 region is CASSLTSGNLNTEAFF. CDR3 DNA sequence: TGTGCCAGCAGCTTAACGAGCGGCAATTTGAACACTGAAGCTTTCTTT.

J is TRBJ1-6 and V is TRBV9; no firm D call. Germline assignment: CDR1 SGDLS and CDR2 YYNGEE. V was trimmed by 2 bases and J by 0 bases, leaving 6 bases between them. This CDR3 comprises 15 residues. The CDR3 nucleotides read TGTGCCAGCAGCGTCGGCGGCTCCTATAATTCACCCCTCCACTTT. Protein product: CASSVGGSYNSPLHF. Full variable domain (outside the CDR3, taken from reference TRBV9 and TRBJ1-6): DSGVTQTPKHLITATGQRVTLRCSPRSGDLSVYWYQQSLDQGLQFLIQYYNGEERAKGNILERFSAQQFPDLHSELNLSSLELGDSALYFCASSVGGSYNSPLHFGNGTRLTVT.

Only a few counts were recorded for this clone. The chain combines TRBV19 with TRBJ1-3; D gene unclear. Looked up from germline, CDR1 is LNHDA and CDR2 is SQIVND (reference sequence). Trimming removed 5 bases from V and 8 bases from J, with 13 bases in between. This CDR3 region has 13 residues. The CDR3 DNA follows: TGTGCCAGTAGTGTAGTTCCTGGGGACACCATATATTTT. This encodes CASSVVPGDTIYF.

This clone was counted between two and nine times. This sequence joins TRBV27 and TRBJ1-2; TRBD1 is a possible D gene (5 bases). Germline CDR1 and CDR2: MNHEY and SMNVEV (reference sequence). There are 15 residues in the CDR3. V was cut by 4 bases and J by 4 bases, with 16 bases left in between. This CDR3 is CASSSEGLLGYGYTF. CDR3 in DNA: TGTGCCAGCAGTTCCGAGGGGCTGTTAGGCTATGGCTACACCTTC.

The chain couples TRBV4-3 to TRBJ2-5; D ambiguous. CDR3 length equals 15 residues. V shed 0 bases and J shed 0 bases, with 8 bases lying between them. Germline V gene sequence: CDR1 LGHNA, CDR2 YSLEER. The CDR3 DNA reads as TGCGCCAGCAGCCAAGATGCGAGCGACCAAGAGACCCAGTACTTC. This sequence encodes CASSQDASDQETQYF.

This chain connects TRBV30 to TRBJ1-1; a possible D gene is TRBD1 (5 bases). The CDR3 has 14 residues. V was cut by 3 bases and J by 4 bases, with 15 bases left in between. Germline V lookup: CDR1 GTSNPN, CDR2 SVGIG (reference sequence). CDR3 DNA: TGTGCCTGGAGGGGGGATGAGGGGACCACTGAAGCTTTCTTT. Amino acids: CAWRGDEGTTEAFF.

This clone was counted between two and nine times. CDR3 sequence (DNA): TGTGCCAGCAGCTCCACTAGCGGGGGGGCTATAAATACGCAGTATTTT. This translates into CASSSTSGGAINTQYF. This chain links TRBV7-9 with TRBJ2-3, with 13 bases that match TRBD2. V lost 4 bases to trimming and J lost 7 bases; unmatched junction nucleotides: 8. Germline CDR1 reads SEHNR; CDR2 reads FQNEAQ (reference sequence). The CDR3 spans 16 residues.

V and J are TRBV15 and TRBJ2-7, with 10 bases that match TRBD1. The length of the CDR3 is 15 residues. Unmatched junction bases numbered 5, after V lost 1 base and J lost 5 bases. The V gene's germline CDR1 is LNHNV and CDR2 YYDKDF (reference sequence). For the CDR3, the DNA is TGTGCCACCAGCAGAGGGACAGGGGGGTTCGACGAGCAGTACTTC. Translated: CATSRGTGGFDEQYF.

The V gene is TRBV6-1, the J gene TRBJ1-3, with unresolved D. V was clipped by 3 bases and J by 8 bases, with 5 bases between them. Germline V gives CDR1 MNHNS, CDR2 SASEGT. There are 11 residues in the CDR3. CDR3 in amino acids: CASSDLYTIYF. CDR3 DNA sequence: TGTGCCAGCAGTGACCTGTACACCATATATTTT.

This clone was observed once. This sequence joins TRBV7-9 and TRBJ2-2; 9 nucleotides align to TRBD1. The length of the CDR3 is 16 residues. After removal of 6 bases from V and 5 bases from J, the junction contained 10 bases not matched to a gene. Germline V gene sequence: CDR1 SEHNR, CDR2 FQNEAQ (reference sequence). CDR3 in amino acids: CASRQSGQGVTGELFF. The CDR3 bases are TGTGCCAGCAGGCAGTCGGGACAGGGAGTAACCGGGGAGCTGTTTTTT.

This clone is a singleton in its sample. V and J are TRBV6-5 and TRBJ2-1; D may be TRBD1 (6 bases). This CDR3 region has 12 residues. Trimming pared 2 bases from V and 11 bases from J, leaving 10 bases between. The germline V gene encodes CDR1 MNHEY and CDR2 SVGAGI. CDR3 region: CASSYVRGKQFF. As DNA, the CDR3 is TGTGCCAGCAGTTACGTTAGGGGGAAGCAGTTCTTC.

CDR3 nucleotide sequence: TGTGCCCGGGGCACTGCGGGGATCACAGATACGCAGTATTTT. It specifies CARGTAGITDTQYF. This chain joins TRBV30 and TRBJ2-3, with TRBD2 as a possible D gene (6 bases). The CDR3 is 14 residues long. The V end lost 8 bases, the J end lost 2 bases, and 17 bases lay between the germline ends. CDR1 GTSNPN and CDR2 SVGIG come from the germline V gene (reference sequence).

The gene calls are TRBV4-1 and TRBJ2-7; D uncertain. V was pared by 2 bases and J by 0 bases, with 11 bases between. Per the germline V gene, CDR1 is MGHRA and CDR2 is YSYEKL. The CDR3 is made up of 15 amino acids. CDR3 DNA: TGCGCCAGCAGCCAAATGAATGCTATCTCCTACGAGCAGTACTTC. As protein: CASSQMNAISYEQYF.

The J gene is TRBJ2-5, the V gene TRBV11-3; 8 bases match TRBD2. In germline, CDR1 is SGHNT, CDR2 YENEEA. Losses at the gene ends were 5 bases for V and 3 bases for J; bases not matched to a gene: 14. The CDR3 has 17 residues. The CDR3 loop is CASSQRSAGGIKETQYF. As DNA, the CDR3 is TGTGCCAGCAGCCAAAGGTCGGCGGGGGGAATAAAAGAGACCCAGTACTTC.

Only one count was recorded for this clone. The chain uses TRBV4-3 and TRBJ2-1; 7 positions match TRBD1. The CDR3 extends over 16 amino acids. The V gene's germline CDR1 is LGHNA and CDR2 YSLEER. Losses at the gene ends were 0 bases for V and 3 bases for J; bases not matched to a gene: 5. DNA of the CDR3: TGCGCCAGCAGCCAAGACAGGACAGGCCACTACAATGAGCAGTTCTTC. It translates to CASSQDRTGHYNEQFF.

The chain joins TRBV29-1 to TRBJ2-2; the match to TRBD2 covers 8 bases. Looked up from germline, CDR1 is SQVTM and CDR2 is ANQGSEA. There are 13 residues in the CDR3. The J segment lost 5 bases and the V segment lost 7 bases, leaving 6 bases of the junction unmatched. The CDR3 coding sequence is TGCAGCGCGACTAGCGTGGGGACCGGGGAGCTGTTTTTT. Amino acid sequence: CSATSVGTGELFF.

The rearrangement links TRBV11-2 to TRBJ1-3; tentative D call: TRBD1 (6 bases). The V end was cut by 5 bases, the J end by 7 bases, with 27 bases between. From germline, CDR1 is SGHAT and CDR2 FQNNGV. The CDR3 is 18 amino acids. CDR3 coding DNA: TGTGCCAGCAGCCAATACCGGAGGGACACGGGGAGAGGGAACACCATATATTTT. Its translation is CASSQYRRDTGRGNTIYF.